Sequencing of this T cell receptor beta chain was carried out in a study of blood T cell repertoires in COVID-19. Study-wide context: The cDNA or gDNA used as material had been derived from T cells, B-cell-depleted T cells, or PBMCs.

Trimming shortened V by 6 bases and J by 0 bases, and 18 bases separated the two germline ends. The CDR3 length is 16 residues. CDR1 and CDR2 from the germline V gene are SGDLS and YYNGEE. Seattle participants joined during active infection and were tracked over time. In the authors' workflow: For nucleated cells, counts were estimated from reference gene primer amplification. Profiling relied on immunoSEQ multiplex PCR, and the TCRdb table lists in-frame clones only, not all of them. V and J calls and clone size are as listed in that table; D and trimming were resolved from the DNA. The repertoire holds some 180,000 clones, approximately 80% seen once, with about 7% in the top ten.

This chain uses TRBV9 with TRBJ1-2; D is unclear. Sequencing input: peripheral blood. The receptor was isolated from a woman aged 40 to 50 with COVID-19, enrolled during active disease. Here the CDR3 reads CASNNDGRVPNYGYTF. In DNA form, the CDR3 reads TGTGCCAGCAACAACGACGGGAGAGTTCCTAACTATGGCTACACCTTC.